This T cell receptor beta chain stems from a study of cytomegalovirus exposure and HLA in healthy donors. Background on the study: Earlier findings included roughly 120 million unique TCR beta sequences obtained from about 180 million T cells. Study findings and constraints: Certain sequence variants were highly shared and formed a cluster, and this cluster was likely a sequencing artifact.

In its sample, this clone was seen a few times. Its antigen remains unknown. This CDR3 has 16 amino acids. Germline CDR1 is SEHNR and CDR2 is FQNEAQ (reference sequence). V shed 1 base and J shed 5 bases, with 17 bases lying between them. PCR was performed using 60 Vbeta and 13 Jbeta primers. The assay was immunoSEQ multiplex PCR, and TCRdb's table has in-frame clones only and misses some. This table has about 78,000 clones, about 81% appearing once. The chain couples TRBV7-9 to TRBJ2-5; maybe TRBD2 (5 bases). The sequence was collected from a woman between 45 and 65 years old in good health and CMV-seronegative. The sequencing input was PBMCs. The CDR3 region has the DNA TGTGCCAGCAGCTTAGTTCCCGAGGGCCTCGGGGAGACCCAGTACTTC. This translates into CASSLVPEGLGETQYF.